A selection of T cell receptor beta chains follows, all from one sample in a study of T-cell reconstitution after alpha-beta-depleted transplantation in children. TCRdb called the PCR reads again in MiXCR, with one record for every CDR3 protein. The repertoire holds roughly 400,000 distinct CDR3 sequences, 43% seen once, with under 30% in the top ten. Here the sequenced sample was PBMCs, taken before TCRalphabeta/CD19-depleted stem cell transplant. These receptors all stem from a girl aged 2 to 10 with aplastic anemia, due to receive a stem cell transplant. Both conserved end residues are part of each CDR3. The D gene is left open where the match is weak. Size is omitted from some rows. Given values are once, few, many or a class for expanded clones.

v_gene	j_gene	abundance	d_gene	CDR3aa	CDR3nt
TRBV5-1	TRBJ2-5	NA	NA	CASRDPPQETQYF	TGCGCCAGCAGGGACCCCCCACAAGAGACCCAGTACTTC
TRBV5-1	TRBJ1-2	many	TRBD1	CASSETGGLSYGYTF	TGCGCCAGCAGCGAAACAGGGGGCCTTTCCTATGGCTACACCTTC
TRBV6-1	TRBJ1-2	NA	TRBD1	CASRRTGDYGYTF	TGTGCCAGCAGAAGGACAGGAGACTATGGCTACACCTTC
TRBV29-1	TRBJ1-2	NA	NA	CSVEDGGPYGYTF	TGCAGCGTTGAAGATGGGGGACCCTATGGCTACACCTTC
TRBV7-7	TRBJ2-1	NA	NA	CASSLGETSNEQFF	TGTGCCAGCAGCCTCGGAGAGACTAGCAATGAGCAGTTCTTC
TRBV10-3	TRBJ2-1	NA	TRBD1	CAISPGTGSYNEQFF	TGTGCCATCAGTCCCGGGACAGGCTCCTACAATGAGCAGTTCTTC
TRBV4-1	TRBJ2-1	NA	NA	CASSQDVTEPYNEQFF	TGCGCCAGCAGCCAAGATGTGACGGAGCCTTACAATGAGCAGTTCTTC
TRBV5-1	TRBJ2-5	many	NA	CASSNAGTGWRETQYF	TGCGCCAGCAGCAATGCTGGGACGGGGTGGCGAGAGACCCAGTACTTC
TRBV7-2	TRBJ2-3	few	TRBD2	CASSLLAGSRTQYF	TGTGCCAGCAGCCTCCTAGCGGGAAGTCGAACGCAGTATTTT
TRBV7-2	TRBJ2-1	few	NA	CASSLSDEQFF	TGTGCCAGCAGCTTAAGTGACGAGCAGTTCTTC
TRBV28	TRBJ1-1	NA	TRBD1	CASRGQLTEAFF	TGTGCCAGCAGGGGACAGCTCACTGAAGCTTTCTTT
TRBV29-1	TRBJ2-7	NA	TRBD1	CSVEYWDRGREQYF	TGCAGCGTTGAATACTGGGACAGGGGGCGAGAGCAGTACTTC
TRBV11-2	TRBJ2-7	few	TRBD2	CASSSTLGLAAYEQYF	TGTGCCAGCAGCTCGACCCTCGGACTAGCGGCCTACGAGCAGTACTTC
TRBV5-1	TRBJ2-5	once	NA	CASSLKIADETQYF	TGCGCCAGCAGCTTGAAGATAGCTGATGAGACCCAGTACTTC
TRBV6-5	TRBJ2-7	NA	NA	CASSYGRVFYEQYF	TGTGCCAGCAGTTACGGCAGGGTCTTTTACGAGCAGTACTTC
TRBV3-1	TRBJ2-5	NA	NA	CASSQDLDWGETQYF	TGTGCCAGCAGCCAAGATCTGGACTGGGGGGAGACCCAGTACTTC
TRBV5-1	TRBJ2-7	NA	NA	CASSLDRAFEQYF	TGCGCCAGCAGCTTGGACAGGGCGTTCGAGCAGTACTTC
TRBV3-1	TRBJ2-3	NA	NA	CASRSGLLTDTQYF	TGTGCCAGCAGGAGCGGGCTATTGACAGATACGCAGTATTTT
TRBV24-1	TRBJ2-3	NA	NA	CATSESSLRRTDTQYF	TGTGCCACCAGTGAATCTAGCCTTCGACGCACAGATACGCAGTATTTT
TRBV6-1	TRBJ2-3	many	TRBD2	CASSSNRAGGTDTQYF	TGTGCCAGCAGCTCGAACAGGGCGGGGGGAACAGATACGCAGTATTTT
TRBV7-7	TRBJ2-3	NA	NA	CASSLITSTDTQYF	TGTGCTAGCAGCTTAATTACTAGCACAGATACGCAGTATTTT
TRBV12-3/TRBV12-4	TRBJ2-3	NA	TRBD2	CASSESGVSTDTQYF	TGTGCCAGCAGTGAGAGCGGGGTTAGCACAGATACGCAGTATTTT
TRBV20-1	TRBJ1-2	NA	NA	CSAVQPRVGNYGYTF	TGCAGTGCCGTGCAACCCAGGGTCGGGAACTATGGCTACACCTTC
TRBV29-1	TRBJ2-7	few	NA	CSVVPRQSSYEQYF	TGCAGCGTTGTACCCAGGCAAAGCTCCTACGAGCAGTACTTC
TRBV6-1	TRBJ2-1	many	TRBD1	CASSAQGSSYNEQFF	TGTGCCAGCAGTGCACAGGGGAGCTCCTACAATGAGCAGTTCTTC
TRBV7-9	TRBJ2-3	NA	NA	CASSPGPVDTQYF	TGTGCCAGCAGTCCCGGGCCTGTGGATACGCAGTATTTT
TRBV4-3	TRBJ2-6	few	NA	CASKGGAAGANVLTF	TGCGCCAGCAAAGGGGGGGCTGCTGGGGCCAACGTCCTGACTTTC
TRBV5-1	TRBJ2-1	few	NA	CASSPGTGQGALNEQFF	TGCGCCAGCAGCCCCGGGACGGGCCAGGGAGCCCTCAATGAGCAGTTCTTC
TRBV20-1	TRBJ2-7	NA	NA	CSARDRSTTRSNEQYF	TGCAGTGCTAGAGATCGGAGTACAACCAGATCCAACGAGCAGTACTTC
TRBV10-2	TRBJ2-5	NA	NA	CASSAGAGETQYF	TGCGCCAGCAGTGCCGGGGCCGGAGAGACCCAGTACTTC
TRBV7-9	TRBJ1-1	many	TRBD1	CASSPGQGARTEAFF	TGTGCCAGCAGCCCCGGACAGGGGGCGCGCACTGAAGCTTTCTTT
TRBV20-1	TRBJ2-7	NA	NA	CSARDVRGMDEQYF	TGCAGTGCTAGAGACGTTCGTGGGATGGACGAGCAGTACTTC
TRBV19	TRBJ2-1	NA	NA	CASNRDSGNSYNEQFF	TGTGCCAGTAACCGGGATAGCGGAAACTCCTACAATGAGCAGTTCTTC
TRBV20-1	TRBJ1-5	NA	NA	CSAVDSYNNQPQHF	TGCAGTGCCGTGGACAGCTACAACAATCAGCCCCAGCATTTT
TRBV20-1	TRBJ2-5	few	TRBD2	CSARDPLLLAGGGETQYF	TGCAGTGCTAGAGACCCCCTCCTGCTAGCGGGAGGTGGAGAGACCCAGTACTTC
TRBV9	TRBJ2-7	many	NA	CASSVGYRVGEQYF	TGTGCCAGCAGCGTAGGCTACAGGGTCGGGGAGCAGTACTTC
TRBV11-2	TRBJ2-3	NA	TRBD2	CASSLGLLAGDTDTQYF	TGTGCCAGCAGCTTAGGATTACTAGCGGGGGATACAGATACGCAGTATTTT
TRBV12-3/TRBV12-4	TRBJ2-2	many	NA	CATQGGFTGAGELFF	TGTGCCACCCAGGGGGGGTTTACGGGGGCCGGGGAGCTGTTTTTT
TRBV12-3/TRBV12-4	TRBJ2-3	NA	TRBD1	CASRGQGKPDTQYF	TGTGCCAGCAGGGGACAGGGGAAACCAGATACGCAGTATTTT
TRBV4-1	TRBJ2-7	NA	TRBD2	CASSQGLAGGFAYEQYF	TGCGCCAGCAGCCAAGGCCTAGCGGGAGGGTTCGCCTACGAGCAGTACTTC
TRBV24-1	TRBJ2-2	many	NA	CATSNGGVNTGELFF	TGTGCCACCAGTAACGGTGGGGTGAACACCGGGGAGCTGTTTTTT
TRBV3-1	TRBJ1-5	few	NA	CASSQGVGSSQPQHF	TGTGCCAGCAGCCAAGGTGTGGGTTCATCCCAGCCCCAGCATTTT
TRBV9	TRBJ2-3	NA	NA	CASSVDNAADTQYF	TGTGCCAGCAGCGTAGACAACGCCGCAGATACGCAGTATTTT